These T cell receptor beta chains were read from a single sample in a study of naive and memory T cell subsets. Each CDR3 protein is one row after TCRdb ran MiXCR on the 5' RACE reads. The sample has some 60,000 distinct CDR3 sequences, around 8% seen once. Source of these receptors: a female donor in good health. CDR3s include the opening cysteine and the closing phenylalanine or tryptophan. The D gene is left open where the match is weak. Clone size appears in some rows only: once, few, many, or a class for an expanded clone.

NA	TRBV3-1	few	TRBJ1-2	CASSQAGTYYGYTF	TGTGCCAGCAGCCAAGCGGGGACGTATTATGGCTACACCTTC
TRBD1	TRBV2	once	TRBJ2-3	CASSHRTGGIVTDTQYF	TGTGCCAGCAGCCACCGGACAGGGGGCATTGTCACAGATACGCAGTATTTT
TRBD2	TRBV20-1	NA	TRBJ2-7	CSATPGTRQSYEQYF	TGCAGTGCTACTCCTGGGACTAGACAAAGCTACGAGCAGTACTTC
NA	TRBV14	NA	TRBJ1-1	CASSQRRSGLGTEAFF	TGTGCCAGCAGCCAAAGGCGATCAGGCTTGGGGACTGAAGCTTTCTTT
NA	TRBV9	many	TRBJ1-1	CASGSMGANTEAFF	TGTGCCAGCGGTTCTATGGGAGCGAACACTGAAGCTTTCTTT
NA	TRBV15	NA	TRBJ1-2	CATSRGWVEGGLPTYGYTF	TGTGCCACCAGCAGAGGGTGGGTGGAGGGGGGCCTACCAACCTATGGCTACACCTTC
NA	TRBV6-5	few	TRBJ2-4	CASSYHEFGKNIQYF	TGTGCCAGCAGTTACCATGAATTTGGCAAAAACATTCAGTACTTC
TRBD1	TRBV5-1	many	TRBJ1-1	CASSSKPGQGDTEAFF	TGCGCCAGCAGCTCCAAACCGGGACAGGGGGACACTGAAGCTTTCTTT
NA	TRBV30	many	TRBJ2-3	CAWRKGLFTDTQYF	TGTGCCTGGAGGAAAGGACTATTCACAGATACGCAGTATTTT
NA	TRBV5-1	few	TRBJ2-5	CASSYGPQETQYF	TGCGCCAGCAGCTACGGGCCTCAAGAGACCCAGTACTTC
NA	TRBV30	few	TRBJ2-3	CAWSVRLRDTQYF	TGTGCCTGGAGTGTACGACTCAGAGATACGCAGTATTTT
NA	TRBV20-1	NA	TRBJ2-5	CSAPRYQETQYF	TGCAGTGCCCCGAGGTATCAAGAGACCCAGTACTTC
NA	TRBV5-5	NA	TRBJ2-2	CASSPDIGGELFF	TGTGCCAGCAGCCCAGACATCGGCGGGGAGCTGTTTTTT
NA	TRBV24-1	NA	TRBJ1-5	CATSDFGTEGQPQHF	TGTGCCACCAGTGATTTTGGGACCGAGGGTCAGCCCCAGCATTTT
NA	TRBV5-1	many	TRBJ2-2	CASSPYSRTGELFF	TGCGCCAGCAGCCCTTATAGCCGGACCGGGGAGCTGTTTTTT
TRBD1	TRBV6-6	NA	TRBJ1-1	CASSYGQGVAFF	TGTGCCAGCAGTTACGGACAGGGAGTAGCTTTCTTT
NA	TRBV4-3	few	TRBJ1-6	CASSQHQGNSPLHF	TGCGCCAGCAGCCAGCATCAGGGTAATTCACCCCTCCACTTT
NA	TRBV9	many	TRBJ1-5	CASSARDRQPQHF	TGTGCCAGCAGCGCTCGAGACCGGCAGCCCCAGCATTTT
NA	TRBV4-1	few	TRBJ2-4	CASSPLGLAKNIQYF	TGCGCCAGCAGCCCTTTAGGGCTAGCCAAAAACATTCAGTACTTC
NA	TRBV30	NA	TRBJ2-1	CAWRQGWHEQFF	TGTGCCTGGAGACAGGGTTGGCATGAGCAGTTCTTC
TRBD1	TRBV2	NA	TRBJ1-2	CASSGQGGSYGYTF	TGTGCCAGCAGTGGACAGGGCGGGAGCTATGGCTACACCTTC
TRBD1	TRBV12-3/TRBV12-4	many	TRBJ2-3	CASRWDRVGDTQYF	TGTGCCAGCAGATGGGACAGAGTAGGAGATACGCAGTATTTT
NA	TRBV6-2/TRBV6-3	few	TRBJ2-6	CATRVSGANVLTF	TGTGCCACCCGGGTCTCTGGGGCCAACGTCCTGACTTTC
NA	TRBV20-1	many	TRBJ2-7	CSARVDSSYEQYF	TGCAGTGCTAGAGTTGACAGCTCCTACGAGCAGTACTTC
TRBD2	TRBV7-9	NA	TRBJ2-1	CASSAGTSGDYYNEQFF	TGTGCCAGCAGCGCCGGGACTAGCGGGGACTACTACAATGAGCAGTTCTTC
NA	TRBV5-1	few	TRBJ1-1	CASKSGENTEAFF	TGCGCCAGCAAAAGCGGGGAGAACACTGAAGCTTTCTTT
TRBD1	TRBV5-1	NA	TRBJ2-2	CASSVLTHRGSRVTGELFF	TGCGCCAGCAGCGTCTTAACCCACAGGGGGAGTAGGGTCACCGGGGAGCTGTTTTTT
TRBD1	TRBV5-1	many	TRBJ1-1	CASSIRGTGEAFF	TGCGCCAGCAGTATTCGAGGGACAGGTGAAGCTTTCTTT
NA	TRBV4-3	many	TRBJ1-1	CASSQDRSSMGTEAFF	TGCGCCAGCAGCCAAGATCGATCCTCAATGGGGACTGAAGCTTTCTTT